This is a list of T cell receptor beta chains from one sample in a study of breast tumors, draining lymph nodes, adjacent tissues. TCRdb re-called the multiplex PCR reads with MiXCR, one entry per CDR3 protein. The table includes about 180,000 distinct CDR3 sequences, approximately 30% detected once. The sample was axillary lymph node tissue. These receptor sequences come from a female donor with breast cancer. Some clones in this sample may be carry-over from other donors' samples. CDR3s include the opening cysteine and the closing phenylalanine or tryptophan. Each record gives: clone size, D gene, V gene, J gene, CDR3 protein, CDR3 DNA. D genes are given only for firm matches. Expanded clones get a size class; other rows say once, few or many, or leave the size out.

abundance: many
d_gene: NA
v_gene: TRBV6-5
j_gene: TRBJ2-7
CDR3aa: CASSYSPGVGSYEQYF
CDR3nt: TGTGCCAGCAGTTACTCCCCAGGGGTAGGGTCCTACGAGCAGTACTTC

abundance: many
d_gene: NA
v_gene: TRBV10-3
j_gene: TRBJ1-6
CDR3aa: CAISDRQVESPLHF
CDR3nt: TGTGCCATCAGTGACCGGCAGGTTGAATCACCCCTCCACTTT

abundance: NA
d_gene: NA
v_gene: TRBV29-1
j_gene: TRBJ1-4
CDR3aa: CSVPHGTNEKLFF
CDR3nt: TGCAGCGTTCCTCACGGGACTAATGAAAAACTGTTTTTT

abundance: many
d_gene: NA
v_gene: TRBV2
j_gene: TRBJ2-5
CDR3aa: CASLKDVLGNGETQYF
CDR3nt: TGTGCCAGCCTCAAAGATGTATTGGGGAACGGGGAGACCCAGTACTTC

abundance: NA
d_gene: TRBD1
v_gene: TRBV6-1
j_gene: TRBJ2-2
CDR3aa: CASSQGALFF
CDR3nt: TGTGCCAGCAGTCAGGGGGCGCTGTTTTTT

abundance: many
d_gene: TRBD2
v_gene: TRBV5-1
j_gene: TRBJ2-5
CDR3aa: CASSATGLWGETQYF
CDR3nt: TGCGCCAGCAGCGCGACGGGACTATGGGGAGAGACCCAGTACTTC

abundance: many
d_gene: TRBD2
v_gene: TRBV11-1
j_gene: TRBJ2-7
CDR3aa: CASSQTSGRLEQYF
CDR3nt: TGTGCCAGCAGCCAAACTAGCGGGAGGCTCGAGCAGTACTTC

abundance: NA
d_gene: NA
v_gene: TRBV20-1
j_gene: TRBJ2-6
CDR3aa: CSARGPNVLTF
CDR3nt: TGCAGTGCTAGAGGTCCCAACGTCCTGACTTTC

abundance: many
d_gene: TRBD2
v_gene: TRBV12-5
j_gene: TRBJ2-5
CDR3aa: CASGPTGLEQETQYF
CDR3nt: TGTGCTAGTGGACCCACCGGACTAGAACAAGAGACCCAGTACTTC

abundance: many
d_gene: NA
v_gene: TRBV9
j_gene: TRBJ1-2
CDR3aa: CASSVEGQNYGYTF
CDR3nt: TGTGCCAGCAGCGTAGAGGGCCAGAACTATGGCTACACCTTC

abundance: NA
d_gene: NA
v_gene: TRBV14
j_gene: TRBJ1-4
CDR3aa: CASSLTAASPPMEGPNEKLFF
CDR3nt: TGTGCCAGCAGTCTGACAGCGGCCTCACCACCGATGGAGGGTCCTAATGAAAAACTGTTTTTT

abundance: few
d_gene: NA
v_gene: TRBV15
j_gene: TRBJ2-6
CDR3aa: CATSPGEGLTGLCSGANVLTF
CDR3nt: TGTGCCACCAGCCCCGGAGAGGGGCTAACCGGGCTGTGCTCTGGGGCCAACGTCCTGACTTTC

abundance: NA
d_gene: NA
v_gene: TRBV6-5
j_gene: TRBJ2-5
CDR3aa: CASSLPGQETQYF
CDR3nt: TGTGCCAGCAGTTTGCCGGGACAAGAGACCCAGTACTTC

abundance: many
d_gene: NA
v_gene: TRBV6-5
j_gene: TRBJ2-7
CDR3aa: CASSSRDRGWEQYF
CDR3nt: TGTGCCAGCAGTTCCAGGGACCGGGGATGGGAGCAGTACTTC

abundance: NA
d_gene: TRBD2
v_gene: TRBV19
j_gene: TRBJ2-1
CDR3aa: CASSIFFLGDYTYNEQFF
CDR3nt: TGTGCCAGTAGTATATTTTTTTTGGGGGACTACACTTACAATGAGCAGTTCTTC

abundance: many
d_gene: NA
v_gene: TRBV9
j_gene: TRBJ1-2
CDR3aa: CASSPVEIWNYGYTF
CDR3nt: TGTGCCAGCAGCCCCGTGGAGATATGGAACTATGGCTACACCTTC

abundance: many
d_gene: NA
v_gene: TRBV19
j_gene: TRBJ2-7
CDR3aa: CASSPRQRLYEQYF
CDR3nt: TGTGCCAGTAGTCCAAGACAGCGGTTGTACGAGCAGTACTTC

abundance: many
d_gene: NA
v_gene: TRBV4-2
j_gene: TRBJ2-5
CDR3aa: CASSYQGLTQETQYF
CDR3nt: TGTGCCAGCAGCTACCAGGGACTTACGCAAGAGACCCAGTACTTC

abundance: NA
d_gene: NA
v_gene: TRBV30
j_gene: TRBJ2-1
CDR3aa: CAWGTIRGGTAGMGFF
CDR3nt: TGTGCCTGGGGGACGATTCGTGGCGGGACGGCCGGTATGGGGTTCTTC

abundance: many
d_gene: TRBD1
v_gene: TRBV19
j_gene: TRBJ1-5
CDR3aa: CASSIVVDREYQPQHF
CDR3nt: TGTGCCAGTAGTATAGTAGTGGACAGGGAATATCAGCCCCAGCATTTT

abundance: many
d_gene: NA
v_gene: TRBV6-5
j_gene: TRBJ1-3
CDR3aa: CASSDGSHLGLSGNTIYF
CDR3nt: TGTGCCAGCAGTGACGGCAGCCACCTAGGACTCTCTGGAAACACCATATATTTT

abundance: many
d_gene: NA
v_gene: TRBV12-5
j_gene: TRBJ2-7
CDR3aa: CASGLIAPPYEQYF
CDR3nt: TGTGCTAGTGGTTTAATAGCGCCGCCCTACGAGCAGTACTTC